This T cell receptor beta chain was recorded in a study of read filtering for tumor transcriptome and immune sequencing. This clonotype was counted at least ten times. Trimming took off 5 bases at V and 6 bases at J, with 17 bases between the two ends. The CDR3 is 14 amino acids. Germline CDR1 reads SQVTM; CDR2 reads ANQGSEA. Molecular barcoded adaptors covering alpha/delta and beta/gamma chains were used on approximately 400 ng RNA. In TCRdb, the reads were re-called with MiXCR into one record per CDR3 protein. The sample has tens of thousands of distinct CDR3 sequences, roughly 19% seen once. Sequenced input: a population of CD138-negative cells sorted from bone marrow. The chain recombines TRBV29-1 with TRBJ1-5; perhaps TRBD1 as D (5 bases). This receptor was obtained from a donor over 35 with multiple myeloma. CDR3 nucleotides: TGCAGCGTTATTGGAGAGGAGAGGGGTCAGCCCCAGCATTTT. Encoded protein: CSVIGEERGQPQHF.